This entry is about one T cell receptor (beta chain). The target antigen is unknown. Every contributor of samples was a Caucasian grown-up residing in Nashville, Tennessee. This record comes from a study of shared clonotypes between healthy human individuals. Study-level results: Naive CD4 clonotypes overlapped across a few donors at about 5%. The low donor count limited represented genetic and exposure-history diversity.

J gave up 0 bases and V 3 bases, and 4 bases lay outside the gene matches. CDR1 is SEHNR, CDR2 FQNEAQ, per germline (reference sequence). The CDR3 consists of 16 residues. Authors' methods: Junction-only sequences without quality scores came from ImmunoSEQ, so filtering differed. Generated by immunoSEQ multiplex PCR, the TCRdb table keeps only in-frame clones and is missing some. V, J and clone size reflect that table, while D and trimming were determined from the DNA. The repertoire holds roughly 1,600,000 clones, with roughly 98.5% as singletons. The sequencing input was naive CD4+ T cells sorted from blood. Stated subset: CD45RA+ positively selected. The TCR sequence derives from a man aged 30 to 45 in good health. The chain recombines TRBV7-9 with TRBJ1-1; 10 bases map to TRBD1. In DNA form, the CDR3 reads TGTGCCAGCAGCTTGGGGACAGGGGCTTTGAACACTGAAGCTTTCTTT. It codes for CASSLGTGALNTEAFF.